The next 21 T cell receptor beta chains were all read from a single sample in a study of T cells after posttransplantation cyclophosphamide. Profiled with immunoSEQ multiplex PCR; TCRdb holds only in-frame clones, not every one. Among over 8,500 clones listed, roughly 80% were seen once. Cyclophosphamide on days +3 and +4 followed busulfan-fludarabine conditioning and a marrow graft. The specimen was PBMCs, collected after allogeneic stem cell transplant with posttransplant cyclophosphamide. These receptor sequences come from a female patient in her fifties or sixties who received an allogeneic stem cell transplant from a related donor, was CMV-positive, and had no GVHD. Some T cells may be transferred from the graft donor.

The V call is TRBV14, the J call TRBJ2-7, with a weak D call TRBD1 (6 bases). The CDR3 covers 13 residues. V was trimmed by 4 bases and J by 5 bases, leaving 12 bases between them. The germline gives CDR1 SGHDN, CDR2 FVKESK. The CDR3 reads CASSPYRVHEQYF. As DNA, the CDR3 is TGTGCCAGCAGCCCTTACAGGGTCCACGAGCAGTACTTC.

CDR3 amino acids: CASSFGLGGGYEQYF. The CDR3 region has the DNA TGTGCCAGCAGCTTTGGCCTTGGGGGGGGCTACGAGCAGTACTTC. V and J are TRBV5-6 and TRBJ2-7; TRBD2 matches 7 bases. CDR1 SGHDT and CDR2 YYEEEE come from the germline V gene. The CDR3 consists of 15 residues. J was trimmed by 3 bases and V by 2 bases; bases with no gene match: 8.

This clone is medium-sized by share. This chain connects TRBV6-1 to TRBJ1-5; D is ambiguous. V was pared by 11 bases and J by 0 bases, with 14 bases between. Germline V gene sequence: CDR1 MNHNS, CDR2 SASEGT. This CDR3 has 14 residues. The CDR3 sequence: CAESTGDSNQPQHF. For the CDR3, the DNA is TGTGCCGAGAGTACGGGAGATAGCAATCAGCCCCAGCATTTT.

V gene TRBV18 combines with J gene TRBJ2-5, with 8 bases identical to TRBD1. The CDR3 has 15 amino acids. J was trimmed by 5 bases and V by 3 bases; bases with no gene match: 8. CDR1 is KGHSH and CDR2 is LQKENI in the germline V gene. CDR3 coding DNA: TGTGCCAGCTCACCTTCCCAGGGGGCCGGTGAGACCCAGTACTTC. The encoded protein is CASSPSQGAGETQYF. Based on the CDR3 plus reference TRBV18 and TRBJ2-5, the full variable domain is NAGVMQNPRHLVRRRGQEARLRCSPMKGHSHVYWYRQLPEEGLKFMVYLQKENIIDESGMPKERFSAEFPKEGPSILRIQQVVRGDSAAYFCASSPSQGAGETQYFGPGTRLLVL.

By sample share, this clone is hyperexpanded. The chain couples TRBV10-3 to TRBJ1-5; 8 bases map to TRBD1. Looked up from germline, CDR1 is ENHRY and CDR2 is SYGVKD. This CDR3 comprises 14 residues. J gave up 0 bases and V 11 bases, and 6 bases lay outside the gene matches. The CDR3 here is CALGTGDSNQPQHF. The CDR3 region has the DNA TGTGCCCTCGGGACAGGCGATAGCAATCAGCCCCAGCATTTT.

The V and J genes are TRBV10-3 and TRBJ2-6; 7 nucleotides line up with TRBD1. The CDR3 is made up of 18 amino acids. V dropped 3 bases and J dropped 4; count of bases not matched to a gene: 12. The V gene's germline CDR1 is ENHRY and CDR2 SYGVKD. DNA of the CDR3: TGTGCCATCAGTGACCCGAGTAGGGGGCCTACAGGGGCCAACGTCCTGACTTTC. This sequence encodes CAISDPSRGPTGANVLTF.

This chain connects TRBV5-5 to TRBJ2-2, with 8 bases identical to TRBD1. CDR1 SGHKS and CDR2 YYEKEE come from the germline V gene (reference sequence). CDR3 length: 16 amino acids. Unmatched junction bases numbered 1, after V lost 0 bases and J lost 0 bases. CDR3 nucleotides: TGTGCCAGCAGCTTGGAACAGGGGGCGAACACCGGGGAGCTGTTTTTT. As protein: CASSLEQGANTGELFF.

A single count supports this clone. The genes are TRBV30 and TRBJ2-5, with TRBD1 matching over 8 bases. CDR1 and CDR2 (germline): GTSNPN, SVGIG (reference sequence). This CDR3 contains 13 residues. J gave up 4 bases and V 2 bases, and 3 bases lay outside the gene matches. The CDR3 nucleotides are TGTGCCTGGAGTCCAGGGGGCCTAGAGACCCAGTACTTC. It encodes CAWSPGGLETQYF. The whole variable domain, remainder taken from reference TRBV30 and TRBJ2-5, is SQTIHQWPATLVQPVGSPLSLECTVEGTSNPNLYWYRQAAGRGLQLLFYSVGIGQISSEVPQNLSASRPQDRQFILSSKKLLLSDSGFYLCAWSPGGLETQYFGPGTRLLVL.

CDR3 loop: CASSSAGGRDEKLFF. CDR3 nucleotides: TGCGCCAGCAGCTCAGCAGGGGGCAGGGATGAAAAACTGTTTTTT. The genes are TRBV5-1 and TRBJ1-4; the match to TRBD1 covers 8 bases. Looked up from germline, CDR1 is SGHRS and CDR2 is YFSETQ. The V and J ends lost 3 bases and 6 bases, in that order; junction bases with no gene match: 7. The CDR3 loop spans 15 amino acids.

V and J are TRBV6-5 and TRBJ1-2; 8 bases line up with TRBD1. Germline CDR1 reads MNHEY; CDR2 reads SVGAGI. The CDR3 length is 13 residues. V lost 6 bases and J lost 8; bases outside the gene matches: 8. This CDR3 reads CASRPQGARGYTF. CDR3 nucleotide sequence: TGTGCCAGCAGACCCCAGGGGGCAAGAGGCTACACCTTC.

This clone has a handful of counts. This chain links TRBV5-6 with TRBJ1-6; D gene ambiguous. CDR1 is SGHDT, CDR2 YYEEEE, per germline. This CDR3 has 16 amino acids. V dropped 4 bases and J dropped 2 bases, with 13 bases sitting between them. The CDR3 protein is CASSRMGEAYNSPLHF. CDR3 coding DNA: TGTGCCAGCAGCCGAATGGGAGAAGCCTATAATTCACCCCTCCACTTT.

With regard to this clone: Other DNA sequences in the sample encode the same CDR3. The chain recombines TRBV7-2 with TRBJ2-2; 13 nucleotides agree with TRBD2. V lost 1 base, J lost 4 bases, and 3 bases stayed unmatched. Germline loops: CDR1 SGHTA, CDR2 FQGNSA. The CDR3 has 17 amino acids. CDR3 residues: CASSLDWTSGSTGELFF. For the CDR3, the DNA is TGTGCCAGCAGCTTAGACTGGACTAGCGGGAGCACCGGGGAGCTGTTTTTT.

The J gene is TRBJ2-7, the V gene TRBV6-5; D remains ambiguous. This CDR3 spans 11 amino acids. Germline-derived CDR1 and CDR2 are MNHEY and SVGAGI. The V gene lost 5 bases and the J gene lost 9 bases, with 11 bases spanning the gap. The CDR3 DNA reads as TGTGCCAGCAGTGAAGCGCGTGGGCAGTACTTC. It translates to CASSEARGQYF.

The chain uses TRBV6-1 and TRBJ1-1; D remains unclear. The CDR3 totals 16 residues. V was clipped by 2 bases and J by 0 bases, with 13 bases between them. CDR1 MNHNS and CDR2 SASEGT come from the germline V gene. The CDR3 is CASSEWYRDMNTEAFF. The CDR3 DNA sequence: TGTGCCAGCAGTGAATGGTACAGAGACATGAACACTGAAGCTTTCTTT.

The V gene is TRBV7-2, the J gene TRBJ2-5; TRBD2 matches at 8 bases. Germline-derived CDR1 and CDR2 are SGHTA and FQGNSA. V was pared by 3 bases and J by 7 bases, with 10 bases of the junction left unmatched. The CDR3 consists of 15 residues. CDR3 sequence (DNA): TGTGCCAGCAGCTTCGACGGGACCGGGGGGGGGACCCAGTACTTC. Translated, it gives CASSFDGTGGGTQYF.

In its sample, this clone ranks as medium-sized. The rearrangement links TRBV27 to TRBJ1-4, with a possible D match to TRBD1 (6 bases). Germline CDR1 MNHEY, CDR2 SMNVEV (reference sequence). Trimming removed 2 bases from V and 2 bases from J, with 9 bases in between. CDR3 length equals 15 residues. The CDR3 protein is CASSLRTATNEKLFF. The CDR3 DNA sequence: TGTGCCAGCAGTTTAAGGACAGCTACTAATGAAAAACTGTTTTTT.

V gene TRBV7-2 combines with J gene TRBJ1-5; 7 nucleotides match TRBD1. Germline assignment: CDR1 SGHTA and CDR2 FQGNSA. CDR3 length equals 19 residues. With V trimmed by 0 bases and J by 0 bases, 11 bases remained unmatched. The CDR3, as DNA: TGTGCCAGCAGCTTAGCCCCCCCGGCAACAGGGGTTAGCAATCAGCCCCAGCATTTT. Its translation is CASSLAPPATGVSNQPQHF. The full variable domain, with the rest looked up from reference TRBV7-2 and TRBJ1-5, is GAGVSQSPSNKVTEKGKDVELRCDPISGHTALYWYRQSLGQGLEFLIYFQGNSAPDKSGLPSDRFSAERTGGSVSTLTIQRTQQEDSAVYLCASSLAPPATGVSNQPQHFGDGTRLSIL.

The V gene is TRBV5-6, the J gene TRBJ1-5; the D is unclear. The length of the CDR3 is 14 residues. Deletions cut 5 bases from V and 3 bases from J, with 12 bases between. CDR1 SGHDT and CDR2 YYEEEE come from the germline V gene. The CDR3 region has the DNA TGTGCCAGCAGTTCTCGACTGTCCAATCAGCCCCAGCATTTT. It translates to CASSSRLSNQPQHF.

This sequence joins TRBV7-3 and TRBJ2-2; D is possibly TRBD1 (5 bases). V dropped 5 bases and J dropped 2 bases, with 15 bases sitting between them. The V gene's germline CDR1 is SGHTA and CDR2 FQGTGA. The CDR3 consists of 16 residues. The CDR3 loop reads CASSASVGLNTGELFF. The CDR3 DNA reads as TGTGCCAGCAGCGCCAGCGTGGGGCTAAACACCGGGGAGCTGTTTTTT.

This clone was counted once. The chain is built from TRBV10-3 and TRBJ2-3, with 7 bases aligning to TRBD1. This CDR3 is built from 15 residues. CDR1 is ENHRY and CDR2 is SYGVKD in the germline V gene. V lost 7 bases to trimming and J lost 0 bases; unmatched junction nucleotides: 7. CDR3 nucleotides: TGTGCCATCAACCCGGGACAGCCCAGCACAGATACGCAGTATTTT. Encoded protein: CAINPGQPSTDTQYF.

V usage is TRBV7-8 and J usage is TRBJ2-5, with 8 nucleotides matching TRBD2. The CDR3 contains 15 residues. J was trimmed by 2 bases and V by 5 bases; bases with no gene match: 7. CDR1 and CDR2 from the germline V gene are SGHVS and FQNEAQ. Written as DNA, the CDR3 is TGTGCCAGCAGCAAGCATAGCGGGGATCAAGAGACCCAGTACTTC. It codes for CASSKHSGDQETQYF.